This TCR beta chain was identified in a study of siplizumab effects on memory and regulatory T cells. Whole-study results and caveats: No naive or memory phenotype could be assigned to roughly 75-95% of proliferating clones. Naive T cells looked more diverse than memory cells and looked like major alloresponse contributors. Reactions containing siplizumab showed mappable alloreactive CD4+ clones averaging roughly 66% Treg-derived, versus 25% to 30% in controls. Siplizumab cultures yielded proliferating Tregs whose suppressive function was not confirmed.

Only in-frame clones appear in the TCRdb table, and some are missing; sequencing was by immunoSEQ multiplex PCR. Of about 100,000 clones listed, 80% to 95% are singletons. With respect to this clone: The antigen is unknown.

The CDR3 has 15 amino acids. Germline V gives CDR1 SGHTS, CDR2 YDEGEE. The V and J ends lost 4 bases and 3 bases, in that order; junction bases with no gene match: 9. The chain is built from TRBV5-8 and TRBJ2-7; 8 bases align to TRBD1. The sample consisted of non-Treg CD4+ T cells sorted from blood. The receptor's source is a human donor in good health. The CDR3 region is CASSGGRQGSYEQYF. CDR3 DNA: TGTGCCAGCAGCGGAGGGAGACAGGGGAGCTACGAGCAGTACTTC. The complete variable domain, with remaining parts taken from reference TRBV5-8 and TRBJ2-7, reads EAGVTQSPTHLIKTRGQQATLRCSPISGHTSVYWYQQALGLGLQFLLWYDEGEERNRGNFPPRFSGRQFPNYSSELNVNALELEDSALYLCASSGGRQGSYEQYFGPGTRLTVT.